Shown below are 27 T cell receptor beta chains from a single sample sequenced in a study of low-dose radiotherapy and immunotherapy resistance in tumors. With TRAV- and TRBV-specific primers, first-strand cDNA was made, covering the alpha and beta chains. Over roughly 20 PCR cycles, TCRs were amplified from a constant-region primer and V-primer adapter. Using its own MiXCR run on the reads, TCRdb lists one record per CDR3 protein. Of roughly 11,000 distinct CDR3 sequences detected, approximately 65% appear once; the ten largest clones hold approximately 12%. The receptors derive from a human donor with advanced metastatic prostate, ovarian, gallbladder or colorectal cancer (not recorded which). This table probably holds off-target reads from a library built for another chain.

This rearrangement joins TRBV11-2 to TRBJ2-1; the match to TRBD2 covers 7 bases. The germline V gene encodes CDR1 SGHAT and CDR2 FQNNGV. The J segment lost 4 bases and the V segment lost 2 bases, leaving 2 bases of the junction unmatched. The CDR3 consists of 14 residues. The CDR3 bases are TGTGCCAGCAGCTTACGCGGGGGTTACAATGAGCAGTTCTTC. Its protein is CASSLRGGYNEQFF.

This clonotype has just a few counts. The genes are TRBV18 and TRBJ2-1, with 12 bases that match TRBD2. V trimming: 4 bases; J trimming: 8 bases; junction bases outside the gene matches: 6. CDR1 and CDR2 from the germline V gene are KGHSH and LQKENI. CDR3 size: 15 residues. CDR3: CASSRTSGTWDEQFF. The CDR3 DNA sequence: TGTGCCAGCTCACGGACTAGCGGGACTTGGGATGAGCAGTTCTTC. The whole variable domain, filled in from reference TRBV18 and TRBJ2-1, reads NAGVMQNPRHLVRRRGQEARLRCSPMKGHSHVYWYRQLPEEGLKFMVYLQKENIIDESGMPKERFSAEFPKEGPSILRIQQVVRGDSAAYFCASSRTSGTWDEQFFGPGTRLTVL.

V usage is TRBV20-1 and J usage is TRBJ2-1, with 10 positions matching TRBD2. Unmatched junction bases numbered 1, after V lost 1 base and J lost 4 bases. CDR1 is DFQATT, CDR2 SNEGSKA, per germline (reference sequence). The CDR3 length is 14 residues. In nucleotides, the CDR3 is TGCAGTGCTAGAGTAGCGGGGGGTTACAATGAGCAGTTCTTC. It encodes CSARVAGGYNEQFF.

The V gene is TRBV12-5, the J gene TRBJ2-3; D gene unclear. V lost 10 bases to trimming and J lost 2 bases, with 13 bases between them. The CDR3 loop spans 13 amino acids. Germline CDR1 reads LGHNT; CDR2 reads FRNRAP. The CDR3 DNA reads TGTGCTACTCACCCTTCGGCCACAGATACGCAGTATTTT. Translation gives CATHPSATDTQYF.

The V gene is TRBV23-1, the J gene TRBJ1-5; D unresolved. TRBV23-1 is classed as an ORF, of uncertain function. This CDR3 is 16 amino acids long. V dropped 2 bases and J dropped 0 bases, with 11 bases sitting between them. CDR3 in DNA: TGCGCCAGCAGTCAAGTGGCGGAGGATAGCAATCAGCCCCAGCATTTT. Its protein is CASSQVAEDSNQPQHF.

The rearrangement joins TRBV18 to TRBJ1-2; no clear D gene. The V end was cut by 1 base, the J end by 0 bases, with 9 bases between. The CDR3 is 15 residues long. The germline V gene encodes CDR1 KGHSH and CDR2 LQKENI. CDR3 bases: TGTGCCAGCTCACCACAGTCCGAGGCTAACTATGGCTACACCTTC. It is translated as CASSPQSEANYGYTF.

V and J are TRBV5-1 and TRBJ2-1, with 7 bases identical to TRBD2. There are 17 residues in the CDR3. Germline V gives CDR1 SGHRS, CDR2 YFSETQ. V was pared by 1 base and J by 2 bases, with 9 bases of the junction left unmatched. The CDR3 protein is CASSLLFGTKPYNEQFF. Written as DNA, the CDR3 is TGCGCCAGCAGCTTGCTCTTCGGGACTAAACCCTACAATGAGCAGTTCTTC.

The chain employs TRBV20-1 and TRBJ2-7, with TRBD2 matching over 10 bases. The germline V gene encodes CDR1 DFQATT and CDR2 SNEGSKA (reference sequence). CDR3 length: 14 amino acids. V gave up 3 bases and J gave up 4 bases; unmatched junction bases: 6. The CDR3 loop reads CSASPSGGSYEQYF. CDR3 nucleotides: TGCAGTGCTAGCCCTAGCGGGGGTTCGTACGAGCAGTACTTC.

This clonotype was detected only a few times. The chain uses TRBV7-2 and TRBJ2-7, with TRBD2 matching 8 bases. The CDR3 sequence is 14 residues long. Per the germline V gene, CDR1 is SGHTA and CDR2 is FQGNSA. The V gene end was trimmed by 2 bases and the J gene end by 6 bases; junction bases not matched to a gene: 6. As DNA, the CDR3 is TGTGCCAGCAGCTTAAGGGGACTAGTTAGCGAGCAGTACTTC. Translated: CASSLRGLVSEQYF.

V is TRBV29-1 and J is TRBJ2-1; TRBD2 aligns across 13 bases. The V gene's germline CDR1 is SQVTM and CDR2 ANQGSEA. Trimming took 3 bases from V and 4 from J; bases not matched to a gene: 3. CDR3 length: 15 amino acids. CDR3: CSVDATSGGYNEQFF. CDR3 DNA: TGCAGCGTTGATGCGACTAGCGGGGGGTACAATGAGCAGTTCTTC.

This chain links TRBV4-2 with TRBJ2-2; D gene uncertain. The length of the CDR3 is 15 residues. Germline V gene lookup returns CDR1 LGHNA and CDR2 YNFKEQ. V lost 4 bases and J 0 bases, leaving 9 bases between the germline ends. CDR3 nucleotides: TGTGCCAGCAGCCTAAGACTCTCGAACACCGGGGAGCTGTTTTTT. Residues: CASSLRLSNTGELFF.

The J gene is TRBJ1-1, the V gene TRBV12-3 or TRBV12-4; possibly TRBD1 for D (6 bases). V was trimmed by 4 bases and J by 2 bases, leaving 17 bases between them. The CDR3 loop spans 16 amino acids. In DNA, the CDR3 is TGTGCCAGCAGTTCGGGGGGGGGACACCTAAACACTGAAGCTTTCTTT. Amino acids: CASSSGGGHLNTEAFF.

This clonotype came up a few times. The chain employs TRBV29-1 and TRBJ2-3, with D hard to call. The germline gives CDR1 SQVTM, CDR2 ANQGSEA. V lost 4 bases and J lost 0, with 11 bases in between. This CDR3 region has 14 residues. CDR3 residues: CSVVELYSTDTQYF. In DNA form, the CDR3 reads TGCAGCGTTGTAGAACTGTATAGCACAGATACGCAGTATTTT.

V is TRBV18 and J is TRBJ2-1, with 8 bases identical to TRBD1. Germline V gene lookup returns CDR1 KGHSH and CDR2 LQKENI. The length of the CDR3 is 15 residues. J gave up 8 bases and V 3 bases, and 9 bases lay outside the gene matches. The CDR3 DNA is TGTGCCAGCTCACCGGTGGCAGGGGGCATCGATGAGCAGTTCTTC. Translating gives CASSPVAGGIDEQFF.

This sequence joins TRBV28 and TRBJ2-7, with 9 bases aligning to TRBD1. Unmatched junction bases numbered 12, after V lost 2 bases and J lost 4 bases. Per germline, CDR1 MDHEN and CDR2 SYDVKM. CDR3 length: 17 residues. CDR3 in amino acids: CASSLAGQGFGAYEQYF. The CDR3 DNA sequence: TGTGCCAGCAGTTTAGCAGGACAGGGGTTTGGGGCTTACGAGCAGTACTTC.

This sequence joins TRBV5-4 and TRBJ1-1, with TRBD1 as a possible D gene (5 bases). This CDR3 comprises 13 residues. CDR1 and CDR2 from the germline V gene are SGHNT and YYREEE (reference sequence). Trimming shortened V by 4 bases and J by 4 bases, and 11 bases separated the two germline ends. CDR3 nucleotide sequence: TGTGCCAGCAGCCAACAGGCAGGCACTGAAGCTTTCTTT. This translates into CASSQQAGTEAFF.

The V and J genes are TRBV5-1 and TRBJ2-2, with 10 bases that match TRBD1. Trimming took 2 bases from V and 6 from J; bases not matched to a gene: 7. The germline V gene encodes CDR1 SGHRS and CDR2 YFSETQ. This CDR3 has 16 residues. The CDR3 DNA reads as TGCGCCAGCAGCTTAAGGGACAGGGGATTTTCCGGGGAGCTGTTTTTT. It encodes CASSLRDRGFSGELFF.

This clonotype was observed once. The chain carries TRBV5-1 and TRBJ2-7; tentatively, D is TRBD2 (5 bases). CDR3 size: 14 residues. Germline lookup yields CDR1 SGHRS and CDR2 YFSETQ. The ends were cut back, 2 bases at V and 5 bases at J, with 14 bases in the middle. The CDR3 spells CASSFRLAVHEQYF. DNA of the CDR3: TGCGCCAGCAGCTTTCGGCTAGCCGTCCACGAGCAGTACTTC.

J is TRBJ2-3 and V is TRBV14, with 10 bases fitting TRBD2. Trimming removed 3 bases from V and 6 bases from J; junction bases left unmatched: 6. This CDR3 contains 15 residues. Germline V gene lookup returns CDR1 SGHDN and CDR2 FVKESK. CDR3 DNA: TGTGCCAGCAGCCACCAGCGGGGGGGCCGGGATACGCAGTATTTT. This sequence encodes CASSHQRGGRDTQYF.

The chain links TRBV12-3 or TRBV12-4 to TRBJ2-7; D remains unclear. The length of the CDR3 is 12 residues. V lost 4 bases, J lost 4 bases, and 8 bases lay in between. The CDR3 protein is CASSSYFYEQYF. In DNA form, the CDR3 reads TGTGCCAGCAGTTCCTATTTTTACGAGCAGTACTTC.

The chain links TRBV5-1 to TRBJ1-6; D may be TRBD1 (5 bases). The germline V gene has CDR1 SGHRS and CDR2 YFSETQ. The CDR3 covers 16 residues. The V gene lost 0 bases and the J gene lost 9 bases, with 16 bases spanning the gap. The CDR3 DNA follows: TGCGCCAGCAGCTTGGAGTCAGGGAGATTGGGTTCACCCCTCCACTTT. It specifies CASSLESGRLGSPLHF.

This chain joins TRBV9 and TRBJ2-1; 7 nucleotides line up with TRBD2. Germline V gene sequence: CDR1 SGDLS, CDR2 YYNGEE. The V and J ends lost 3 bases and 9 bases, in that order; junction bases with no gene match: 12. This CDR3 spans 15 amino acids. As DNA, the CDR3 is TGTGCCAGCAGCGCCCCGGGACTATCTTCCCTTGAGCAGTTCTTC. Translation gives CASSAPGLSSLEQFF.

J is TRBJ2-5 and V is TRBV19, with 7 bases that match TRBD2. CDR1 and CDR2 from the germline V gene are LNHDA and SQIVND (reference sequence). This CDR3 comprises 15 residues. V lost 7 bases to trimming and J lost 5 bases; unmatched junction nucleotides: 13. CDR3 nucleotides: TGTGCCAGTACACTTCGACTATGGGGGGGGGAGACCCAGTACTTC. Protein product: CASTLRLWGGETQYF.

The chain is built from TRBV5-5 and TRBJ1-2, with 7 positions matching TRBD1. Germline CDR1 reads SGHKS; CDR2 reads YYEKEE (reference sequence). The CDR3 is made up of 13 amino acids. J gave up 7 bases and V 4 bases, and 7 bases lay outside the gene matches. Here the CDR3 DNA reads TGTGCCAGCAGCCGACAGGGACATGTTGGCTACACCTTC. Its translation: CASSRQGHVGYTF.

This clonotype was seen more than once but under ten times. The rearrangement joins TRBV19 to TRBJ2-2; D perhaps matches TRBD1 (6 bases). From germline, CDR1 is LNHDA and CDR2 SQIVND (reference sequence). The CDR3 totals 14 residues. CDR3 in amino acids: CAGSGTPNTGELFF. CDR3 DNA sequence: TGTGCAGGATCCGGGACACCGAACACCGGGGAGCTGTTTTTT.

The gene calls are TRBV19 and TRBJ2-5, with TRBD1 identical over 10 bases. V lost 10 bases to trimming and J lost 5 bases; unmatched junction nucleotides: 7. This CDR3 comprises 13 residues. Germline values: CDR1 LNHDA, CDR2 SQIVND (reference sequence). DNA for the CDR3: TGTGCCACCGACAGGGGGCCGGGGGAGACCCAGTACTTC. Protein: CATDRGPGETQYF.

The chain is built from TRBV29-1 and TRBJ2-5; perhaps D is TRBD1 or TRBD2 (5 bases each). The V end was cut by 3 bases, the J end by 4 bases, with 9 bases between. The CDR3 runs 12 residues. Per the germline V gene, CDR1 is SQVTM and CDR2 is ANQGSEA. The CDR3: CSVDGGRETQYF. The CDR3 region has the DNA TGCAGCGTTGATGGGGGTAGAGAGACCCAGTACTTC.